This is a list of T cell receptor beta chains from one sample in a study of OX40 agonist ivuxolimab in advanced cancers. Profiling relied on immunoSEQ multiplex PCR, and the TCRdb table lists in-frame clones only, not all of them. The sample consists of 60,000 to 70,000 clones, approximately 85% of them appearing once. The specimen was CD4+ or CD8+ T cells sorted from blood, collected in a trial of the OX40 agonist ivuxolimab. These TCRs come from an adult with an advanced solid tumor such as melanoma, head and neck, liver or kidney cancer. Both conserved end residues are part of each CDR3. The D gene is left open where the match is weak. The listing skips clone size in some rows; elsewhere it reads once, few, many or a size class.

- | TRBJ2-5 | 14 | - | TRBV7-4 | TGTGCCAGCAGCTTAGGGGCTCGACAAGAGACCCAGTACTTC | CASSLGARQETQYF
- | TRBJ2-3 | 14 | - | TRBV7-8 | TGTGCCAGCCTAAAATCCGGGCGGAAAGATACGCAGTATTTT | CASLKSGRKDTQYF
TRBD1 | TRBJ2-1 | 17 | - | TRBV9 | TGTGCCAGCAGCGTAGGACCCGGGACAGGGGGACAAAGTGAGCAGTTCTTC | CASSVGPGTGGQSEQFF
TRBD1 | TRBJ1-2 | 13 | - | TRBV11-2 | TGTGCCAGCAGCAAAACAGGGGAACATGGCTACACCTTC | CASSKTGEHGYTF
- | TRBJ2-3 | 12 | - | TRBV19 | TGTGCCAGTAGCCAGCCCACAGATACGCAGTATTTT | CASSQPTDTQYF
TRBD1 | TRBJ1-2 | 11 | - | TRBV29-1 | TGCAGCGTTGATGAGGGGGCTGGCTACACCTTC | CSVDEGAGYTF
TRBD2 | TRBJ2-3 | 19 | - | TRBV29-1 | TGCAGCGTTGGACCTAGGGCTAGCGGGAGGGCCGGTGTCACAGATACGCAGTATTTT | CSVGPRASGRAGVTDTQYF
- | TRBJ1-5 | 15 | many | TRBV4-2 | TGTGCCAGCAGCCCAGGGTCGCATAGCAATCAGCCCCAGCATTTT | CASSPGSHSNQPQHF
- | TRBJ2-7 | 15 | - | TRBV5-1 | TGCGCCAGCAGCTTTTTGGGACGGAGCTCCTACGAGCAGTACTTC | CASSFLGRSSYEQYF
- | TRBJ1-3 | 15 | few | TRBV28 | TGTGCCAGCACCTTCGGACAATCCTCTGGAAACACCATATATTTT | CASTFGQSSGNTIYF
TRBD1 | TRBJ1-1 | 16 | - | TRBV2 | TGTGCCAGCAGCACAGGGGGAGGGTACGGGGACACTGAAGCTTTCTTT | CASSTGGGYGDTEAFF
TRBD2 | TRBJ2-1 | 17 | - | TRBV7-3 | TGTGCCAGCAGCTTAACGCCGGGACTAGCGGGAGATAATGAGCAGTTCTTC | CASSLTPGLAGDNEQFF
- | TRBJ2-7 | 13 | - | TRBV7-2 | TGTGCCAGCAGCTTAACCAGGGCAGACGAGCAGTACTTC | CASSLTRADEQYF
TRBD1 | TRBJ2-3 | 18 | - | TRBV4-1 | TGCGCCAGCAGCCAAGAACTGGTAGGGACAGGGGGCACAGATACGCAGTATTTT | CASSQELVGTGGTDTQYF
- | TRBJ2-2 | 15 | - | TRBV5-6 | TGTGCCAGCAGCTCTATCTACGCGAACACCGGGGAGCTGTTTTTT | CASSSIYANTGELFF
- | TRBJ2-3 | 14 | - | TRBV6-6 | TGTGCCAGCAGTTACGAGGGCCTCACAGATACGCAGTATTTT | CASSYEGLTDTQYF
TRBD1 | TRBJ1-5 | 18 | - | TRBV4-1 | TGCGCCAGCAGCACACCGGGACAGGGCTCTTTAAAGGGCCAGCCCCAGCATTTT | CASSTPGQGSLKGQPQHF
- | TRBJ1-2 | 12 | few | TRBV7-2 | TGTGCCAGCAGCTGGGGGAGAGGTGGCTACACCTTC | CASSWGRGGYTF
TRBD1 | TRBJ2-7 | 16 | - | TRBV7-3 | TGTGCCAGCAGCCCGGGCGGGACAGGGGGGTACTACGAGCAGTACTTC | CASSPGGTGGYYEQYF
- | TRBJ1-5 | 13 | - | TRBV6-6 | TGTGCCAGCAGTTACGGGTGGGGCCAGCCCCAGCATTTT | CASSYGWGQPQHF
- | TRBJ2-2 | 17 | - | TRBV4-3 | TGCGCCAGCAGCCAAGATCGAGGCGGCTCTCCTCCCGGGGAGCTGTTTTTT | CASSQDRGGSPPGELFF
- | TRBJ1-3 | 17 | few | TRBV5-5 | TGTGCCAGCAGCTTGGAGCACCTTCGAAGCTCTGGAAACACCATATATTTT | CASSLEHLRSSGNTIYF
- | TRBJ1-1 | 16 | - | TRBV28 | TGTGCCAGCAGCCAACACGCGGACGGGTTGAACACTGAAGCTTTCTTT | CASSQHADGLNTEAFF
TRBD2 | TRBJ2-7 | 15 | - | TRBV7-9 | TGTGCCAGCAGCTTAGATACCAGCGGGAGGCCCGAGCAGTACTTC | CASSLDTSGRPEQYF
- | TRBJ1-1 | 13 | - | TRBV7-3 | TGTGCCAGCAGCTTAGGACAGAACACTGAAGCTTTCTTT | CASSLGQNTEAFF
TRBD1 | TRBJ1-2 | 15 | few | TRBV19 | TGTGCCAGTAGTACCCGGGACAGTCACCTCGGCGGCTACACCTTC | CASSTRDSHLGGYTF
- | TRBJ1-4 | 16 | once | TRBV28 | TGTGCCAGCAGTTTATTCCGGATTTCAACTAATGAAAAACTGTTTTTT | CASSLFRISTNEKLFF
- | TRBJ2-5 | 11 | - | TRBV5-6 | TGTGCCAGCAGCCTAAGAGAGACCCAGTACTTC | CASSLRETQYF
- | TRBJ2-2 | 15 | - | TRBV7-7 | TGTGCCAGCAGCTTGGGGCTGGGGGGAACCGGGGAGCTGTTTTTT | CASSLGLGGTGELFF
TRBD2 | TRBJ2-3 | 17 | - | TRBV11-3 | TGTGCCAGCAGCTCCGGACTAGCGGGAGGCAACACAGATACGCAGTATTTT | CASSSGLAGGNTDTQYF
- | TRBJ2-5 | 14 | - | TRBV11-2 | TGTGCCAGCAGCTTAGGCCCGGGACGGGAGACCCAGTACTTC | CASSLGPGRETQYF
TRBD1 | TRBJ2-1 | 16 | - | TRBV5-1 | TGCGCCAGCAGCATACTTTCAGGACAGGGGGGCAATGAGCAGTTCTTC | CASSILSGQGGNEQFF
- | TRBJ1-5 | 15 | few | TRBV28 | TGTGCCAGCAGTTTATCGGCGGGGAGTAATCAGCCCCAGCATTTT | CASSLSAGSNQPQHF
- | TRBJ2-7 | 13 | - | TRBV2 | TGTGCCAGCAGTGCCGGCGGGTACGGCGAGCAGTACTTC | CASSAGGYGEQYF
- | TRBJ1-2 | 13 | once | TRBV7-2 | TGTGCCAGCAGCTTAGCGGGGGTAGGGGGCTACACCTTC | CASSLAGVGGYTF
- | TRBJ1-4 | 16 | - | TRBV5-5 | TGTGCCAGCAGCTTCGAAGCGATTGCAACTAATGAAAAACTGTTTTTT | CASSFEAIATNEKLFF
- | TRBJ2-5 | 11 | - | TRBV5-1 | TGCGCCAGCAGCTGGGGAGAGACCCAGTACTTC | CASSWGETQYF
- | TRBJ1-6 | 13 | few | TRBV18 | TGTGCCAGCTCACGACAGGATAATTCACCCCTCCACTTT | CASSRQDNSPLHF
- | TRBJ1-3 | 15 | - | TRBV7-9 | TGTGCCAGCAGCCTGGGACACAACTCTGGAAACACCATATATTTT | CASSLGHNSGNTIYF
- | TRBJ1-1 | 12 | once | TRBV29-1 | TGCAGCGTCAAGAACCCCGGGGGGCCCCCCTCCTTT | CSVKNPGGPPSF
- | TRBJ2-1 | 15 | - | TRBV6-5 | TGTGCCAGCAGTTACTACGGGACCGGGGACAATGAGCAGTTCTTC | CASSYYGTGDNEQFF
- | TRBJ1-4 | 16 | - | TRBV7-2 | TGTGCCAGCAGCCTAATGGGAGGACAGTTAAGTGAAAAACTGTTTTTT | CASSLMGGQLSEKLFF